The rows below give T cell receptor beta chains drawn from one sample of a study of cytomegalovirus exposure and HLA in healthy donors. TCRdb keeps only in-frame clones here, not all; method: immunoSEQ multiplex PCR. The repertoire holds approximately 120,000 clones, with roughly 70% as singletons. Sequenced material: PBMCs. Receptor source: a man in his forties in good health and CMV-seronegative. The CDR3 runs from the conserved cysteine through the conserved F or W. Fields, in order: CDR3 protein, CDR3 DNA, D gene, V gene, J gene, clone size. D genes are given only for firm matches. Size tells how often a clone was seen (once, few, many) or the class of an expanded clone, and some rows leave it out.

CDR3aa: CASTRGRSGYTF
CDR3nt: TGTGCCAGCACCAGGGGGCGGAGTGGCTACACCTTC
d_gene: TRBD1
v_gene: TRBV6-1
j_gene: TRBJ1-2
abundance: .

CDR3aa: CASLSSYNSPLHF
CDR3nt: TGTGCCAGCCTAAGCTCCTATAATTCACCCCTCCACTTT
d_gene: .
v_gene: TRBV28
j_gene: TRBJ1-6
abundance: .

CDR3aa: CASSLGQGARGEQYF
CDR3nt: TGTGCCAGCAGCCTAGGACAGGGGGCTAGGGGCGAGCAGTACTTC
d_gene: TRBD1
v_gene: TRBV13
j_gene: TRBJ2-7
abundance: .

CDR3aa: CASSHTGQHNEQFF
CDR3nt: TGTGCCAGCAGTCACACGGGACAGCACAATGAGCAGTTCTTC
d_gene: TRBD1
v_gene: TRBV5-4
j_gene: TRBJ2-1
abundance: .

CDR3aa: CASSLPRGEQYF
CDR3nt: TGTGCCAGCAGTTTACCCCGGGGCGAGCAGTACTTC
d_gene: .
v_gene: TRBV28
j_gene: TRBJ2-7
abundance: few

CDR3aa: CTSFLAVQYF
CDR3nt: TGCACCAGCTTTCTGGCTGTTCAGTACTTC
d_gene: .
v_gene: TRBV1
j_gene: TRBJ2-4
abundance: .

CDR3aa: CASSYSWEKNTEAFF
CDR3nt: TGTGCCAGCAGTTACTCGTGGGAGAAGAACACTGAAGCTTTCTTT
d_gene: .
v_gene: TRBV6-6
j_gene: TRBJ1-1
abundance: .

CDR3aa: CASSFRQGEYEQYF
CDR3nt: TGCGCCAGCAGCTTTCGACAGGGCGAGTACGAGCAGTACTTC
d_gene: TRBD1
v_gene: TRBV5-1
j_gene: TRBJ2-7
abundance: once

CDR3aa: CASSPLVGTGDNEQFF
CDR3nt: TGTGCCAGCAGCCCACTGGTGGGGACAGGGGACAATGAGCAGTTCTTC
d_gene: TRBD1
v_gene: TRBV7-9
j_gene: TRBJ2-1
abundance: .

CDR3aa: CASSLASGGYNEQFF
CDR3nt: TGTGCCAGCAGCTTAGCTAGCGGGGGCTACAATGAGCAGTTCTTC
d_gene: TRBD2
v_gene: TRBV7-6
j_gene: TRBJ2-1
abundance: .

CDR3aa: CASSHASEGRPNTEAFF
CDR3nt: TGCGCCAGCAGCCACGCCTCGGAGGGACGTCCCAACACTGAAGCTTTCTTT
d_gene: .
v_gene: TRBV4-1
j_gene: TRBJ1-1
abundance: .

CDR3aa: CASSEIPAGTDTQYF
CDR3nt: TGTGCCAGCAGTGAAATACCGGCGGGCACAGATACGCAGTATTTT
d_gene: .
v_gene: TRBV6-1
j_gene: TRBJ2-3
abundance: .

CDR3aa: CASSEGADSYNEQFF
CDR3nt: TGTGCCAGTTCTGAGGGGGCGGACTCCTACAATGAGCAGTTCTTC
d_gene: TRBD1
v_gene: TRBV19
j_gene: TRBJ2-1
abundance: .

CDR3aa: CASSRAGGSSYNEQFF
CDR3nt: TGTGCCAGCAGCCGCGCGGGGGGGAGCTCCTACAATGAGCAGTTCTTC
d_gene: TRBD2
v_gene: TRBV5-4
j_gene: TRBJ2-1
abundance: few

CDR3aa: CASSSGTGYEQYF
CDR3nt: TGTGCCAGCAGCTCCGGGACAGGGTACGAGCAGTACTTC
d_gene: TRBD1
v_gene: TRBV11-2
j_gene: TRBJ2-7
abundance: .

CDR3aa: CSVEASGGGQFF
CDR3nt: TGCAGCGTTGAAGCGAGCGGGGGGGGGCAGTTCTTC
d_gene: TRBD2
v_gene: TRBV29-1
j_gene: TRBJ2-1
abundance: few

CDR3aa: CASSVEGGSGNTIYF
CDR3nt: TGTGCCAGCAGCGTAGAAGGGGGCTCTGGAAACACCATATATTTT
d_gene: .
v_gene: TRBV9
j_gene: TRBJ1-3
abundance: once

CDR3aa: CASGLNSPPGTEAFF
CDR3nt: TGTGCTAGTGGTTTGAATAGTCCCCCCGGGACTGAAGCTTTCTTT
d_gene: .
v_gene: TRBV12-5
j_gene: TRBJ1-1
abundance: .

CDR3aa: CASSFPPTSAVLDTQYF
CDR3nt: TGCGCCAGCAGCTTCCCCCCGACTAGCGCCGTACTAGATACGCAGTATTTT
d_gene: TRBD2
v_gene: TRBV5-1
j_gene: TRBJ2-3
abundance: .

CDR3aa: CASSALTGSDGYTF
CDR3nt: TGTGCCAGCAGCGCATTGACAGGGTCGGATGGCTACACCTTC
d_gene: TRBD1
v_gene: TRBV2
j_gene: TRBJ1-2
abundance: .

CDR3aa: CASSVQGGWTDTQYF
CDR3nt: TGTGCCAGCAGTGTACAGGGCGGTTGGACAGATACGCAGTATTTT
d_gene: .
v_gene: TRBV6-4
j_gene: TRBJ2-3
abundance: .

CDR3aa: CASSPGDSGANVLTF
CDR3nt: TGTGCCAGCAGCCCAGGTGACTCTGGGGCCAACGTCCTGACTTTC
d_gene: .
v_gene: TRBV7-6
j_gene: TRBJ2-6
abundance: .

CDR3aa: CASSLQGEKLFF
CDR3nt: TGTGCCAGCAGTTTACAGGGTGAGAAACTGTTTTTT
d_gene: .
v_gene: TRBV6-5
j_gene: TRBJ1-4
abundance: few

CDR3aa: CASSSSPGGDQPQHF
CDR3nt: TGCGCCAGCAGCTCTTCGCCGGGGGGGGATCAGCCCCAGCATTTT
d_gene: .
v_gene: TRBV5-1
j_gene: TRBJ1-5
abundance: .

CDR3aa: CASSLETGMGYTF
CDR3nt: TGCGCCAGCAGCTTGGAGACAGGGATGGGCTACACCTTC
d_gene: TRBD1
v_gene: TRBV5-1
j_gene: TRBJ1-2
abundance: .

CDR3aa: CASLHTGLLRADTQYF
CDR3nt: TGTGCCAGCCTACATACTGGACTGTTGAGGGCAGATACGCAGTATTTT
d_gene: .
v_gene: TRBV6-8
j_gene: TRBJ2-3
abundance: once

CDR3aa: CASSGQANTEAFF
CDR3nt: TGTGCCAGCAGTGGGCAGGCGAACACTGAAGCTTTCTTT
d_gene: .
v_gene: TRBV6-5
j_gene: TRBJ1-1
abundance: .

CDR3aa: CASSSPSGGHEKLFF
CDR3nt: TGTGCCAGCAGTTCCCCTTCAGGGGGGCATGAAAAACTGTTTTTT
d_gene: TRBD1
v_gene: TRBV28
j_gene: TRBJ1-4
abundance: once

CDR3aa: CASSFTPRQSSYNEQFF
CDR3nt: TGTGCCAGCAGTTTCACTCCCAGGCAGAGCTCCTACAATGAGCAGTTCTTC
d_gene: .
v_gene: TRBV27
j_gene: TRBJ2-1
abundance: .

CDR3aa: CASSVQGRESSTDTQYF
CDR3nt: TGTGCCAGCAGTGTTCAGGGACGGGAGTCTAGCACAGATACGCAGTATTTT
d_gene: .
v_gene: TRBV2
j_gene: TRBJ2-3
abundance: few

CDR3aa: CAISEWGTGGYEQYF
CDR3nt: TGTGCCATCAGTGAGTGGGGGACTGGGGGCTACGAGCAGTACTTC
d_gene: .
v_gene: TRBV10-3
j_gene: TRBJ2-7
abundance: .

CDR3aa: CASGPGQGTDTQYF
CDR3nt: TGTGCTAGTGGCCCGGGACAGGGCACAGATACGCAGTATTTT
d_gene: TRBD1
v_gene: TRBV12-5
j_gene: TRBJ2-3
abundance: .

CDR3aa: CASSAYRDRSYEQYF
CDR3nt: TGTGCCAGCAGCGCGTACCGGGACAGATCCTACGAGCAGTACTTC
d_gene: TRBD1
v_gene: TRBV5-6
j_gene: TRBJ2-7
abundance: .

CDR3aa: CASSSLAGEETQYF
CDR3nt: TGTGCCAGCAGCTCATTAGCGGGGGAAGAGACCCAGTACTTC
d_gene: TRBD2
v_gene: TRBV7-8
j_gene: TRBJ2-5
abundance: few

CDR3aa: CASSEEDNRDTEAFF
CDR3nt: TGTGCCAGCAGTGAAGAGGACAATAGGGACACTGAAGCTTTCTTT
d_gene: .
v_gene: TRBV6-1
j_gene: TRBJ1-1
abundance: few

CDR3aa: CASSHGGATTDTQYF
CDR3nt: TGCGCCAGCAGCCATGGCGGGGCCACCACAGATACGCAGTATTTT
d_gene: .
v_gene: TRBV4-1
j_gene: TRBJ2-3
abundance: .

CDR3aa: CASSQVVTGANVLTF
CDR3nt: TGCGCCAGCAGCCAAGTAGTCACCGGGGCCAACGTCCTGACTTTC
d_gene: .
v_gene: TRBV4-1
j_gene: TRBJ2-6
abundance: .

CDR3aa: CASSEAAQGAGGYTF
CDR3nt: TGTGCCAGCAGTGAAGCAGCACAGGGGGCAGGCGGCTACACCTTC
d_gene: TRBD1
v_gene: TRBV6-1
j_gene: TRBJ1-2
abundance: .

CDR3aa: CATSIARRTTYEQYF
CDR3nt: TGTGCCACCAGCATAGCCCGGCGCACGACCTACGAGCAGTACTTC
d_gene: .
v_gene: TRBV15
j_gene: TRBJ2-7
abundance: .

CDR3aa: CASSLPVAGRDTQYF
CDR3nt: TGTGCCAGCAGCTTACCCGTAGCGGGGCGAGATACGCAGTATTTT
d_gene: TRBD2
v_gene: TRBV28
j_gene: TRBJ2-3
abundance: .

CDR3aa: CASSADSSLYGYTF
CDR3nt: TGTGCCAGCAGCGCGGACAGTTCCCTCTATGGCTACACCTTC
d_gene: .
v_gene: TRBV7-9
j_gene: TRBJ1-2
abundance: .

CDR3aa: CAIRGTDYGYTF
CDR3nt: TGTGCCATCAGGGGGACAGACTATGGCTACACCTTC
d_gene: TRBD1
v_gene: TRBV10-3
j_gene: TRBJ1-2
abundance: once

CDR3aa: CASSLAGGGISYEQYF
CDR3nt: TGTGCCAGCAGTCTGGCGGGTGGCGGGATCTCCTACGAGCAGTACTTC
d_gene: .
v_gene: TRBV27
j_gene: TRBJ2-7
abundance: .

CDR3aa: CASSQSSGRPTEAFF
CDR3nt: TGTGCCAGCAGCCAGTCCTCGGGTCGTCCCACTGAAGCTTTCTTT
d_gene: .
v_gene: TRBV16
j_gene: TRBJ1-1
abundance: .

CDR3aa: CASSIGSYNSPLHF
CDR3nt: TGTGCCAGTAGTATAGGGAGCTATAATTCACCCCTCCACTTT
d_gene: .
v_gene: TRBV19
j_gene: TRBJ1-6
abundance: .

CDR3aa: CASRLGVAASYNEQFF
CDR3nt: TGTGCCAGCAGACTAGGGGTAGCGGCCTCCTACAATGAGCAGTTCTTC
d_gene: .
v_gene: TRBV7-9
j_gene: TRBJ2-1
abundance: few